This T cell receptor (beta chain) comes out of a study of blood T cell repertoires in COVID-19. Study as a whole: Samples of COVID-19 (acute and convalescent) were obtained from the United States, Italy and Spain. T cells, B-cell-depleted T cells, or PBMCs provided the cDNA or gDNA that served as material.

In the authors' methods: From reference gene primer amplification, estimates of nucleated cell counts were derived. Assay: immunoSEQ multiplex PCR; the TCRdb copy retains only in-frame clones and omits some. V and J calls and clone size are as listed in that table; D and trimming were resolved from the DNA. The sample yields roughly 150,000 clones, approximately 88% seen once. V lost 2 bases to trimming and J lost 4 bases; unmatched junction nucleotides: 5. The CDR3 length is 14 residues. Germline-derived CDR1 and CDR2 are MNHEY and SVGEGT. V usage is TRBV6-2 or TRBV6-3 and J usage is TRBJ2-7; 7 positions agree with TRBD1. The sample was peripheral blood. This receptor was identified in a woman at least 80 years old with active or convalescent COVID-19. The CDR3 sequence: CASSYETGRYEQYF. CDR3 nucleotides: TGTGCCAGCAGTTACGAGACAGGGCGGTACGAGCAGTACTTC.